Shown below are 14 T cell receptor beta chains from a single sample sequenced in a study of CD8+ T cells in alopecia areata (dated by TCRdb to 2017 to 2018). The time point label, read with the paper, signifies: baseline before oral tofacitinib. The receptor library was made with the immunoSEQ multiplex PCR assay. RNA was extracted from all samples and reverse transcribed into cDNA as template for TCR sequencing. In TCRdb, the immuneACCESS table is reduced to in-frame sequences with V and J assigned. These tables do not hold every clone; where another copy was compared, an unresolved V gene accounts for under half, and the others remain unexplained. The sample includes approximately 59,000 clones, with about half observed a single time. Approximately 18% of the sample comes from the top ten. The input for sequencing was CD8+ T cells sorted from blood, taken at week 0. The receptors come from a human donor with alopecia areata.

This chain links TRBV6-5 with TRBJ2-4; D is uncertain. Germline CDR1 and CDR2: MNHEY and SVGAGI. V shed 5 bases and J shed 0 bases, with 11 bases lying between them. This CDR3 contains 15 residues. CDR3: CASSPPPAAKNIQYF. The CDR3 DNA reads as TGTGCCAGCAGTCCTCCCCCTGCAGCCAAAAACATTCAGTACTTC.

The rearrangement uses TRBV4-3 and TRBJ2-1; TRBD2 agrees at 9 bases. CDR1 and CDR2 (germline): LGHNA, YSLEER. Trimming at V came to 0 bases and at J to 8 bases, leaving 8 bases not matched to a gene. The CDR3 runs 16 residues. The CDR3 sequence: CASSQDAVGTSYEQFF. In DNA form, the CDR3 reads TGCGCCAGCAGCCAAGATGCCGTAGGGACTAGCTATGAGCAGTTCTTC.

This clone was observed a handful of times. CDR3 bases: TGTGCCAGCAGCCTTAGGGGGAATCAGCCCCAGCATTTT. Its translation: CASSLRGNQPQHF. The chain couples TRBV13 to TRBJ1-5; possibly TRBD1 for D (6 bases). Trimming left V 5 bases short and J 4 bases short, with 9 bases between. Per germline, CDR1 PRHDT and CDR2 FYEKMQ (reference sequence). The CDR3 loop spans 13 amino acids.

This chain links TRBV27 with TRBJ1-4; D is undetermined. Germline CDR1 MNHEY, CDR2 SMNVEV (reference sequence). The V end was cut by 3 bases, the J end by 5 bases, with 16 bases between. The CDR3 loop spans 16 amino acids. The CDR3 coding sequence is TGTGCCAGCAGTTTCTGGCAGGACCCCCGCAATGAAAAACTGTTTTTT. Amino acids: CASSFWQDPRNEKLFF. The whole variable domain, filled in from reference TRBV27 and TRBJ1-4, reads EAQVTQNPRYLITVTGKKLTVTCSQNMNHEYMSWYRQDPGLGLRQIYYSMNVEVTDKGDVPEGYKVSRKEKRNFPLILESPSPNQTSLYFCASSFWQDPRNEKLFFGSGTQLSVL.

This chain links TRBV4-1 with TRBJ2-1; maybe TRBD2 (7 bases). The CDR3 is made up of 13 amino acids. Germline loops: CDR1 MGHRA, CDR2 YSYEKL. Here the CDR3 reads CAAGRGALGEQFF. The DNA for the CDR3 is TGCGCGGCGGGTCGGGGGGCGCTGGGTGAGCAGTTCTTC.

The chain combines TRBV5-6 with TRBJ2-7; D not certain. V was clipped by 0 bases and J by 3 bases, with 10 bases between them. The germline CDR1 and CDR2 sequences are SGHDT and YYEEEE. The CDR3 sequence is 14 residues long. CDR3 sequence reads: CASSLGIDHYEQYF. The CDR3 coding sequence is TGTGCCAGCAGCTTGGGAATTGACCACTACGAGCAGTACTTC.

The chain combines TRBV18 with TRBJ2-3; 9 nucleotides align to TRBD1. The CDR3 is 16 amino acids. CDR1 and CDR2 from the germline V gene are KGHSH and LQKENI. After removal of 4 bases from V and 6 bases from J, the junction contained 11 bases not matched to a gene. CDR3 coding DNA: TGTGCCAGCTCACGACAGGGGGACAGGCTACATGATACGCAGTATTTT. The encoded protein is CASSRQGDRLHDTQYF.

This clone has a count of ten or more. The rearrangement joins TRBV2 to TRBJ2-3; the D gene is possibly TRBD1 (6 bases). This CDR3 is 19 amino acids long. Trimming took 4 bases from V and 1 from J, leaving 24 bases between them. Germline V gene sequence: CDR1 SNHLY, CDR2 FYNNEI. DNA of the CDR3: TGTGCCAGCAGTGTCGAGGACAGTCCATCTATACCGGGCACAGATACGCAGTATTTT. Its translation: CASSVEDSPSIPGTDTQYF.

This clone was observed a handful of times. The chain carries TRBV27 and TRBJ2-1, with 8 bases fitting TRBD2. Germline trimming cut 6 bases from V and 3 bases from J; bases unmatched to any gene: 7. Per the germline V gene, CDR1 is MNHEY and CDR2 is SMNVEV (reference sequence). There are 15 residues in the CDR3. The CDR3 DNA follows: TGTGCCAGCAGCGGGCGGGAGGCTGACTACAATGAGCAGTTCTTC. Translated, it gives CASSGREADYNEQFF.

This clone was seen a handful of times. An end of the junction does not agree with germline; a read error may underlie this. Other DNA sequences in the sample encode the same CDR3. This chain links TRBV4-1 with TRBJ2-1; D not certain. Germline V gene sequence: CDR1 MGHRA, CDR2 YSYEKL. The CDR3 loop spans 11 amino acids. In nucleotides, the CDR3 is TGTGCCAGCAGCTCAATGAGTGAGCAGTTCTTC. Its protein is CASSSMSEQFF.

As to this clone: A far larger clone lies a single base away; this is likely a read error. The gene calls are TRBV28 and TRBJ2-5, with TRBD2 matching 10 bases. The end of the DNA aligns better with TRBJ2-7, so the J call may be wrong. CDR1 is MDHEN and CDR2 is SYDVKM in the germline V gene. The CDR3 runs to 13 residues. The CDR3 reads CASSLAGAYEQYF. The CDR3 bases are TGTGCCAGCAGCCTAGCGGGGGCCTACGAGCAGTACTTC.

This clone was picked up many times. The chain employs TRBV4-1 and TRBJ2-3, with D possibly being TRBD1 (6 bases). With 0 bases removed from V and 1 base from J, the gap between germline ends came to 8 bases. The germline gives CDR1 MGHRA, CDR2 YSYEKL. The CDR3 totals 15 residues. The CDR3 nucleotides are TGCGCCAGCAGCCAAGATGAGGGGGGCACAGATACGCAGTATTTT. This sequence encodes CASSQDEGGTDTQYF.

This chain links TRBV5-6 with TRBJ2-5; D not certain. Germline V gene data show CDR1 as SGHDT and CDR2 as YYEEEE. The V gene lost 5 bases and the J gene lost 2 bases, with 7 bases spanning the gap. The CDR3 extends over 12 amino acids. This CDR3 is CASSGLQETQYF. In nucleotides, the CDR3 is TGTGCCAGCAGTGGGCTTCAAGAGACCCAGTACTTC.

This clone has at least ten counts. The rearrangement links TRBV7-9 to TRBJ2-1; 7 nucleotides agree with TRBD2. CDR3 length: 13 amino acids. Germline CDR1 and CDR2: SEHNR and FQNEAQ (reference sequence). The V segment lost 8 bases and the J segment 3 bases; nucleotides outside the gene matches: 4. The CDR3 nucleotides are TGTGCCAGCGGCGGGAGCCACTACAATGAGCAGTTCTTC. Residues: CASGGSHYNEQFF.